This is a list of T cell receptor beta chains from one sample in a study of T cell repertoires in cytomegalovirus infection. TCRdb processed the reads anew with MiXCR; each CDR3 protein has one entry. The repertoire consists of a few hundred thousand distinct CDR3 sequences, with about 13% occurring once and the leading ten covering around 9%. Sequencing was carried out using PBMCs. These receptors all come from a human donor in good health (CMV status not recorded). Some clones in this sample may be carry-over from other donors' samples. The CDR3 runs from the conserved cysteine through the conserved F or W. D genes are given only for firm matches. Clone size is stated in some rows and not others, as once, few, many or a class when expanded.

size: many; V: TRBV28; D: NA; J: TRBJ2-5; CDR3: CATTDRNQETQYF; DNA: TGTGCCACAACGGACCGGAACCAAGAGACCCAGTACTTC
size: NA; V: TRBV7-9; D: TRBD1; J: TRBJ1-2; CDR3: CASSSSIGTGHGYTF; DNA: TGTGCCAGCAGCTCAAGTATCGGGACAGGACATGGCTACACCTTC
size: many; V: TRBV10-3; D: NA; J: TRBJ1-1; CDR3: CAISVMGQNTEAFF; DNA: TGTGCCATCAGTGTTATGGGCCAGAACACTGAAGCTTTCTTT
size: few; V: TRBV15; D: NA; J: TRBJ1-4; CDR3: CATSRDRLATNEKLFF; DNA: TGTGCCACCAGCAGAGACAGACTAGCAACTAATGAAAAACTGTTTTTT
size: many; V: TRBV7-2; D: TRBD2; J: TRBJ2-3; CDR3: CASSLRGVGAQYF; DNA: TGTGCCAGCAGCTTGCGGGGGGTCGGCGCGCAGTATTTT
size: NA; V: TRBV28; D: NA; J: TRBJ1-3; CDR3: CASSLNHGNTIYF; DNA: TGTGCCAGCAGTTTAAACCACGGAAACACCATATATTTT
size: NA; V: TRBV20-1; D: TRBD2; J: TRBJ2-7; CDR3: CSAPGLAYEQYF; DNA: TGCAGTGCCCCGGGACTAGCCTACGAGCAGTACTTC
size: few; V: TRBV29-1; D: TRBD2; J: TRBJ2-1; CDR3: CSVEAGVGRGQFF; DNA: TGCAGCGTCGAAGCGGGAGTAGGAAGGGGGCAGTTCTTC
size: NA; V: TRBV6-4; D: NA; J: TRBJ2-2; CDR3: CASSEVLGGELFF; DNA: TGTGCCAGCAGTGAGGTTCTTGGCGGGGAGCTGTTTTTT
size: few; V: TRBV6-8; D: NA; J: TRBJ2-2; CDR3: CASNPISGSPNTGELFF; DNA: TGTGCCAGCAACCCCATCTCTGGTAGCCCGAACACCGGGGAGCTGTTTTTT
size: many; V: TRBV11-2; D: TRBD1; J: TRBJ2-3; CDR3: CASSLKQGRVTDTQYF; DNA: TGTGCCAGCAGCTTGAAACAGGGGCGCGTCACAGATACGCAGTATTTT
size: few; V: TRBV29-1; D: NA; J: TRBJ1-1; CDR3: CSAWRGTPEAFF; DNA: TGCAGCGCTTGGCGGGGTACCCCTGAAGCTTTCTTT
size: NA; V: TRBV15; D: NA; J: TRBJ2-1; CDR3: CATSRPSSGSYNEQFF; DNA: TGTGCCACCAGCAGACCGTCCTCAGGGTCCTACAATGAGCAGTTCTTC
size: many; V: TRBV7-9; D: NA; J: TRBJ1-5; CDR3: CASSLGADSQPQHF; DNA: TGTGCCAGCAGCTTAGGTGCAGACAGTCAGCCCCAGCATTTT
size: many; V: TRBV7-2; D: NA; J: TRBJ1-5; CDR3: CASSSAGVGNQPQHF; DNA: TGTGCCAGCAGCTCCGCGGGGGTCGGCAATCAGCCCCAGCATTTT
size: many; V: TRBV7-3; D: NA; J: TRBJ2-1; CDR3: CASSLTNGNEQFF; DNA: TGTGCCAGCAGCTTAACGAACGGGAATGAGCAGTTCTTC
size: once; V: TRBV20-1; D: NA; J: TRBJ1-4; CDR3: CSANSPLNEKLFF; DNA: TGCAGTGCTAACAGTCCGCTTAATGAAAAACTGTTTTTT
size: many; V: TRBV12-3/TRBV12-4; D: NA; J: TRBJ1-2; CDR3: CASSPSGPSLGYTF; DNA: TGTGCCAGCAGTCCCTCGGGCCCCTCGTTGGGCTACACCTTC
size: few; V: TRBV20-1; D: TRBD2; J: TRBJ2-1; CDR3: CSAREDLAGNYNEQFF; DNA: TGCAGTGCTAGGGAGGACCTAGCGGGAAATTACAATGAGCAGTTCTTC
size: many; V: TRBV11-1; D: TRBD2; J: TRBJ2-1; CDR3: CASSLTQGLADEQFF; DNA: TGTGCCAGCAGCTTAACTCAGGGACTAGCTGATGAGCAGTTCTTC
size: few; V: TRBV7-9; D: NA; J: TRBJ1-1; CDR3: CAAIGFGNTEAFF; DNA: TGTGCCGCGATAGGTTTCGGCAACACTGAAGCTTTCTTT
size: many; V: TRBV5-4; D: TRBD2; J: TRBJ2-7; CDR3: CASSLGLAGGGSYEQYF; DNA: TGTGCCAGCAGCCTCGGACTAGCGGGAGGGGGCTCCTACGAGCAGTACTTC
size: few; V: TRBV7-3; D: TRBD2; J: TRBJ2-3; CDR3: CASSALAGGHTDTQYF; DNA: TGTGCCAGCAGCGCCTTAGCGGGGGGCCACACAGATACGCAGTATTTT
size: NA; V: TRBV7-3; D: TRBD2; J: TRBJ2-3; CDR3: CASSGGITTSGRFTDTQYF; DNA: TGTGCCAGCAGCGGGGGGATCACGACTAGCGGGAGGTTCACAGATACGCAGTATTTT
size: NA; V: TRBV6-6; D: TRBD1; J: TRBJ2-7; CDR3: CASSYSGTGFYEQYF; DNA: TGTGCCAGCAGTTACTCAGGGACAGGCTTCTACGAGCAGTACTTC
size: few; V: TRBV20-1; D: NA; J: TRBJ1-5; CDR3: CSASAGMNQPQHF; DNA: TGCAGTGCTAGTGCAGGGATGAATCAGCCCCAGCATTTT
size: NA; V: TRBV6-2/TRBV6-3; D: NA; J: TRBJ2-1; CDR3: CASRNRREQFF; DNA: TGTGCCAGCAGGAACCGACGTGAGCAGTTCTTC
size: few; V: TRBV7-2; D: NA; J: TRBJ2-7; CDR3: CASSLDVLVEQYF; DNA: TGTGCCAGCAGCTTAGATGTGTTGGTCGAGCAGTACTTC
size: few; V: TRBV20-1; D: TRBD1; J: TRBJ1-2; CDR3: CSASGGQGSNYGYTF; DNA: TGCAGTGCGAGTGGGGGACAGGGCTCTAACTATGGCTACACCTTC